This TCR beta chain was identified during a study of CD8 T cells in ankylosing spondylitis. Study-wide findings and caveats: For ankylosing spondylitis blood, a TCR beta motif of fewer than 10 highly homologous variants appeared characteristic. CD8+ by phenotype, disease-linked clones were relatively rare in peripheral blood.

CDR3 length: 13 amino acids. Looked up from germline, CDR1 is DFQATT and CDR2 is SNEGSKA (reference sequence). V shed 2 bases and J shed 0 bases, with 8 bases lying between them. In TCRdb, the 5' RACE reads were re-called with MiXCR into one record per CDR3 protein. This table holds about 840,000 distinct CDR3 sequences, 12% found once. There are many counts of this clonotype. Its antigen is not known. The sample consisted of blood, either unsorted or a sorted T cell fraction (not recorded which). The origin of this receptor is a male donor with ankylosing spondylitis. The chain carries TRBV20-1 and TRBJ2-7; D uncertain. CDR3 loop: CSARTSHSYEQYF. DNA of the CDR3: TGCAGTGCTAGAACTTCACACTCCTACGAGCAGTACTTC.